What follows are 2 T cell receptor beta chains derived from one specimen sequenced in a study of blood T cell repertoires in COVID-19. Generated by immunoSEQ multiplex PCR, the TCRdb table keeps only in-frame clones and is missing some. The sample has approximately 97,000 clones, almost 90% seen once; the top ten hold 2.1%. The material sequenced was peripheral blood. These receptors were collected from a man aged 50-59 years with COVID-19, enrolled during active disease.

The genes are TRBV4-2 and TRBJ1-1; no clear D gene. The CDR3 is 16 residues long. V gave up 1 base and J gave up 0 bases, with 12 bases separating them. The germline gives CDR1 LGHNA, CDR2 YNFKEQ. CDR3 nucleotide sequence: TGTGCCAGCAGCCAAGGTGAGAGCATATTGAACACTGAAGCTTTCTTT. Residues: CASSQGESILNTEAFF.

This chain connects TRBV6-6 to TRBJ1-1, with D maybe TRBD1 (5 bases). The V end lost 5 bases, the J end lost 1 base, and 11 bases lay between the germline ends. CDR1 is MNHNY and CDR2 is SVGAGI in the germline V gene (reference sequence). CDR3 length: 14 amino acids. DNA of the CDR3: TGTGCCAGCAGTCGTTCAGGGCCGAACACTGAAGCTTTCTTT. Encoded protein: CASSRSGPNTEAFF.